Listed below are T cell receptor beta chains from one sample, sequenced in a study of molecular identifiers for immune sequencing clone quantification. One entry per CDR3 protein results from TCRdb running MiXCR on the PCR reads. The data show roughly 300,000 distinct CDR3 sequences, about a quarter seen once. Material: naive CD8+ T cells from blood, with Jurkat cell RNA spiked in. These receptor sequences come from a human donor in good health. Some libraries in this study had Jurkat cell RNA spiked in. Each CDR3 is given with its conserved first and last residue. The order of the fields is clone size, CDR3 length, D gene, J gene, V gene, CDR3 DNA, CDR3 protein. The D gene is left open where the match is weak. Clone size is not always given. Where it is, it says once, few, many or a class for expanded clones.

size: once
length: 13
D: .
J: TRBJ2-5
V: TRBV7-2
DNA: TGTGCCAGCACCGACTGGGCCCAAGCGCCCCAGTACTTC
CDR3: CASTDWAQAPQYF

size: many
length: 13
D: .
J: TRBJ1-1
V: TRBV13
DNA: TGTGCCAGCAGCTTGTACGGCAACACTGAAGCTTTCTTT
CDR3: CASSLYGNTEAFF

size: many
length: 14
D: .
J: TRBJ1-1
V: TRBV4-3
DNA: TGCGCCAGCAGCCAAGATTGGGGATGGACTGAAGCTTTCTTT
CDR3: CASSQDWGWTEAFF

size: .
length: 15
D: TRBD2
J: TRBJ2-1
V: TRBV6-2/TRBV6-3
DNA: TGTGCCAGCAGTGAGACTAGCGGGGGTAACAATGAGCAGTTCTTC
CDR3: CASSETSGGNNEQFF

size: few
length: 15
D: TRBD1
J: TRBJ1-5
V: TRBV20-1
DNA: TGCAGTGCTCACTCCAGGGGGGGGGGGCATCAGCCCCAGCATTTT
CDR3: CSAHSRGGGHQPQHF

size: many
length: 14
D: .
J: TRBJ1-2
V: TRBV28
DNA: TGTGCCAGCAGTCCATGGGGGGAGGACTATGGCTACACCTTC
CDR3: CASSPWGEDYGYTF

size: many
length: 13
D: .
J: TRBJ2-5
V: TRBV7-2
DNA: TGTGCCAGCACCCCAATTGGACAAGAGACCCAGTACTTC
CDR3: CASTPIGQETQYF

size: many
length: 14
D: .
J: TRBJ2-1
V: TRBV7-2
DNA: TGTGCCAGCAGCTTGAGTGGCGTGGGGCATGAGCAGTTCTTC
CDR3: CASSLSGVGHEQFF

size: few
length: 16
D: .
J: TRBJ2-2
V: TRBV24-1
DNA: TGTGCCACCAGTGAAGGTCCGTGGCAGAACACCGGGGAGCTGTTTTTT
CDR3: CATSEGPWQNTGELFF

size: .
length: 15
D: TRBD1
J: TRBJ1-1
V: TRBV28
DNA: TGTGCCAGCAGTCTCCTGGGACAGGGAACGATGGAAGCTTTCTTT
CDR3: CASSLLGQGTMEAFF

size: .
length: 15
D: TRBD1
J: TRBJ2-7
V: TRBV6-1
DNA: TGTGCCAGAAGTGAAGGTTTGGGGACAGGGGGTGAGCAGTACTTC
CDR3: CARSEGLGTGGEQYF

size: .
length: 15
D: .
J: TRBJ1-1
V: TRBV4-3
DNA: TGCGCCAGCAGCCAAGGACGGTTCATGAACACTGAAGCTTTCTTT
CDR3: CASSQGRFMNTEAFF

size: few
length: 15
D: .
J: TRBJ2-3
V: TRBV4-3
DNA: TGCGCCAGCAGCCAAGAGGGGGGGGGCGCAGATACGCAGTATTTT
CDR3: CASSQEGGGADTQYF

size: many
length: 14
D: .
J: TRBJ2-7
V: TRBV12-3/TRBV12-4
DNA: TGTGCCAGCAGTTTATTGCCTGCCACCTACGAGCAGTACTTC
CDR3: CASSLLPATYEQYF

size: many
length: 17
D: TRBD1
J: TRBJ2-3
V: TRBV6-5
DNA: TGTGCCAGCAGTTACTTTCCCGGGACAGGGGGCACAGATACGCAGTATTTT
CDR3: CASSYFPGTGGTDTQYF

size: many
length: 14
D: .
J: TRBJ1-1
V: TRBV10-2
DNA: TGCGCCAGCAGTGAAGACGGGACGAACACTGAAGCTTTCTTT
CDR3: CASSEDGTNTEAFF

size: many
length: 16
D: .
J: TRBJ1-4
V: TRBV5-3
DNA: TGTGCCAGCAGCTTGCGGGGCAGACCAACTAATGAAAAACTGTTTTTT
CDR3: CASSLRGRPTNEKLFF

size: few
length: 15
D: .
J: TRBJ1-4
V: TRBV2
DNA: TGTGCCAGCAGAGGGACGGCTGCAACTAATGAAAAACTGTTTTTT
CDR3: CASRGTAATNEKLFF

size: once
length: 14
D: .
J: TRBJ2-3
V: TRBV2
DNA: TGTGCCAGCATAGGGACGCCGAGCACAGATACGCAGTATTTT
CDR3: CASIGTPSTDTQYF

size: many
length: 15
D: .
J: TRBJ2-7
V: TRBV5-1
DNA: TGCGCCAGCAGCCCGGGGCGGTCAAGCTCCTACGAGCAGTACTTC
CDR3: CASSPGRSSSYEQYF

size: many
length: 12
D: .
J: TRBJ2-7
V: TRBV28
DNA: TGTGCCAGCAGTCCGAGGCACTACGAGCAGTACTTC
CDR3: CASSPRHYEQYF

size: few
length: 15
D: .
J: TRBJ1-2
V: TRBV4-3
DNA: TGCGCCAGCAGCCAGGCGCGGGGGCTCGACTATGGCTACACCTTC
CDR3: CASSQARGLDYGYTF

size: many
length: 15
D: .
J: TRBJ1-1
V: TRBV6-2/TRBV6-3
DNA: TGTGCCAGCAGTTCGGGTCAGTATGAAGTCACTGAAGCTTTCTTT
CDR3: CASSSGQYEVTEAFF

size: few
length: 15
D: TRBD2
J: TRBJ2-1
V: TRBV7-9
DNA: TGTGCCAGCAGCTTAGGTCGCGGGGGGGCCCTTGAGCAGTTCTTC
CDR3: CASSLGRGGALEQFF

size: many
length: 19
D: .
J: TRBJ1-5
V: TRBV5-1
DNA: TGCGCCAGCAGCTTGGCCCGGACGGCAGAGGTGTATAGCAATCAGCCCCAGCATTTT
CDR3: CASSLARTAEVYSNQPQHF

size: .
length: 13
D: .
J: TRBJ1-4
V: TRBV4-3
DNA: TGCGCCAGCAGCCGGTCAGGGAGGGAAAAACTGTTTTTT
CDR3: CASSRSGREKLFF